This is a list of T cell receptor beta chains from one sample in a study of blood T cell repertoires in COVID-19. The protocol was immunoSEQ multiplex PCR, while the TCRdb copy is restricted to in-frame clones and leaves out a portion. Among fewer than 35,000 clones listed, roughly 91% were seen once. Sequenced material: peripheral blood. The source of these receptors is a man between 65 and 85 years old with active COVID-19. Each CDR3 is given with its conserved first and last residue. The D gene is left open where the match is weak. Some rows have no size entry. The others give once, few or many, or a class for an expanded clone.

.	.	13	TRBV13	TRBJ2-7	TGTGCCAGCAGCTTAGGACAGTATTACGAGCAGTACTTC	CASSLGQYYEQYF
.	.	12	TRBV6-5	TRBJ2-3	TGTGCCAGCACCCAGGGGCAGCTTACGCAGTATTTT	CASTQGQLTQYF
TRBD2	.	15	TRBV7-2	TRBJ2-1	TGTGCCAGCAGCCCTCTAGCGGGGGCCTACAATGAGCAGTTCTTC	CASSPLAGAYNEQFF
.	.	16	TRBV4-1	TRBJ2-5	TGCGCCAGCAGCCAAACCCTAAGTGGACTCGCGGAGACCCAGTACTTC	CASSQTLSGLAETQYF
.	.	16	TRBV7-8	TRBJ1-2	TGTGCCAGCAGCCCAACCGTGGGGCCGGCTAACTATGGCTACACCTTC	CASSPTVGPANYGYTF
TRBD1	.	15	TRBV5-4	TRBJ1-6	TGTGCCAGCAGAAGAGACAGGGGCAATAATTCACCCCTCCACTTT	CASRRDRGNNSPLHF
TRBD1	.	15	TRBV5-5	TRBJ1-2	TGTGCCTCAATACGGGGGACAGGGATTGGAGATGGCTACACCTTC	CASIRGTGIGDGYTF
TRBD1	.	13	TRBV3-1/TRBV3-2	TRBJ1-2	TGTGCCAGCAGCCGGGACAGGGCCTATGGCTACACCTTC	CASSRDRAYGYTF
.	.	13	TRBV7-2	TRBJ2-7	TGTGCCAGCCAGCGGGACACGGGGTTCGAGCAGTACTTC	CASQRDTGFEQYF
.	large	13	TRBV7-2	TRBJ1-5	TGTGCCAGCAGTTCGGAACAGAATCAGCCCCAGCATTTT	CASSSEQNQPQHF
.	few	15	TRBV9	TRBJ1-6	TGTGCCAGCAGCGAGGGGGTCCTAACTAATTCACCCCTCCACTTT	CASSEGVLTNSPLHF
TRBD1	once	15	TRBV6-5	TRBJ1-5	TGTGCCAGTTCGACAGGGGTCGATAGCAATCAGCCCCAGCATTTT	CASSTGVDSNQPQHF
.	once	13	TRBV4-3	TRBJ2-7	TGCGCCAGCAGCCCCCAACAGGGTTTCGAGCAGTACTTC	CASSPQQGFEQYF
.	once	10	TRBV2	TRBJ1-1	TGTGCCAGCAGGAGATACGAAGCTTTCTTT	CASRRYEAFF
.	.	15	TRBV2	TRBJ1-6	TGTGCCAGCAGTGAAGCACAAGGGGGTAATTCACCCCTCCACTTT	CASSEAQGGNSPLHF
.	.	12	TRBV9	TRBJ2-7	TGTGCCAGCAGCGTAGGGGCAGGCGAGCAGTACTTC	CASSVGAGEQYF
TRBD1	.	14	TRBV29-1	TRBJ1-4	TGCAGCGTGAGACAGGGGGCTTCCAATGAAAAACTGTTTTTT	CSVRQGASNEKLFF
.	.	16	TRBV10-3	TRBJ2-6	TGTGCCATGAGGAGCGGCCTTAGCTCTGGGGCCAACGTCCTGACTTTC	CAMRSGLSSGANVLTF
TRBD2	.	14	TRBV6-5	TRBJ2-2	TGTGCCATTAAAGCGGGGCGAAACACCGGGGAGCTGTTTTTT	CAIKAGRNTGELFF
TRBD1	.	19	TRBV7-3	TRBJ2-6	TGTGCCAGCAGCCTAAGGGCAACACAGGGGGTTACCGGGGCCAACGTCCTGACTTTC	CASSLRATQGVTGANVLTF
.	.	11	TRBV29-1	TRBJ1-1	TGCAGCGGACGACAGGCCCTTGAAGCTTTCTTT	CSGRQALEAFF
.	.	14	TRBV5-1	TRBJ2-7	TGCGCCAGCAGCTTGTCCCCAGCGAGCTACGAGCAGTACTTC	CASSLSPASYEQYF
.	.	16	TRBV19	TRBJ2-2	TGTGCCAGTAGTTCGCCGGGGGATTACAACACCGGGGAGCTGTTTTTT	CASSSPGDYNTGELFF
.	.	17	TRBV7-2	TRBJ1-2	TGTGCCAGCAGCTTAGGCCTTGGACAGCTCCTTAACTATGGCTACACCTTC	CASSLGLGQLLNYGYTF
TRBD1	.	16	TRBV16	TRBJ2-3	TGTGCCAGCAGCCAATATAAGACAGGGGGCACAGATACGCAGTATTTT	CASSQYKTGGTDTQYF
.	.	16	TRBV4-1	TRBJ1-2	TGCGCCAGCAGCCAAGATCGAGGAGGGCAGGGCTATGGCTACACCTTC	CASSQDRGGQGYGYTF
TRBD1	.	14	TRBV27	TRBJ1-2	TGTGCCAGCAGTTTTCACGACAGGGAACTTCCATACACCTTC	CASSFHDRELPYTF